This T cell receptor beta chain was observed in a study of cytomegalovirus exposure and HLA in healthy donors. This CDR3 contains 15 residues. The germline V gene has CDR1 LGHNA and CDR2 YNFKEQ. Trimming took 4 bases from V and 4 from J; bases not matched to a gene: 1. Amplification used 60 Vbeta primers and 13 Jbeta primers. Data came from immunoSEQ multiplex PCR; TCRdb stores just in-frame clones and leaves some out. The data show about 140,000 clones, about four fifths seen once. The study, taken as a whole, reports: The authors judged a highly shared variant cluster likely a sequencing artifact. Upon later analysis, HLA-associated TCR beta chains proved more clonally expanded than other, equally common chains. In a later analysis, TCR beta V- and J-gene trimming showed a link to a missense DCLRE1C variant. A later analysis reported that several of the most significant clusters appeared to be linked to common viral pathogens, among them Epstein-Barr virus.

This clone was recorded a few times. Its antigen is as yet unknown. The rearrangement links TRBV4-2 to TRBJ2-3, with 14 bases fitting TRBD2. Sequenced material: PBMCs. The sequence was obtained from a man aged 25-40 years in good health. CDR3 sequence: CASSRLAGGPDTQYF. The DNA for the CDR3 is TGTGCCAGCAGCCGACTAGCGGGAGGGCCAGATACGCAGTATTTT.